These 12 T cell receptor beta chains were sequenced from one sample in a study of T cell responses to AZD1222 COVID-19 vaccine. Libraries were prepared by immunoSEQ multiplex PCR; TCRdb keeps only in-frame clonotypes and omits some of them. Among 70,000 to 95,000 clones listed, under 95% were seen once. Sample: peripheral blood, taken 28 days after the second AZD1222 dose. The receptors derive from an adult who received the AZD1222 COVID-19 vaccine.

The chain links TRBV6-5 to TRBJ2-5, with 7 bases identical to TRBD1. Unmatched junction bases numbered 7, after V lost 7 bases and J lost 2 bases. The length of the CDR3 is 14 residues. Per the germline V gene, CDR1 is MNHEY and CDR2 is SVGAGI. The CDR3: CASTRGLAQETQYF. The CDR3 DNA sequence: TGTGCCAGCACGAGGGGGCTCGCACAAGAGACCCAGTACTTC.

The chain employs TRBV29-1 and TRBJ2-7; possibly TRBD2 for D (5 bases). Trimming removed 4 bases from V and 2 bases from J, with 12 bases in between. This CDR3 is 13 amino acids long. The germline CDR1 and CDR2 sequences are SQVTM and ANQGSEA. DNA of the CDR3: TGCAGCGTTGGGACTCTTGCCACCTACGAGCAGTACTTC. Protein product: CSVGTLATYEQYF.

J is TRBJ2-5 and V is TRBV4-1; tentative D call: TRBD2 (5 bases). This CDR3 comprises 13 residues. The germline V and J ends were trimmed by 1 base and 5 bases, with 8 bases remaining between them. Germline V gene lookup returns CDR1 MGHRA and CDR2 YSYEKL. The CDR3: CASSQVEGETQYF. As DNA, the CDR3 is TGCGCCAGCAGCCAAGTTGAGGGTGAGACCCAGTACTTC.

The V and J genes are TRBV7-8 and TRBJ2-1, with TRBD2 matching over 10 bases. Germline assignment: CDR1 SGHVS and CDR2 FQNEAQ. V lost 1 base to trimming and J lost 0 bases; unmatched junction nucleotides: 9. This CDR3 spans 19 amino acids. The CDR3 nucleotides are TGTGCCAGCAGCTTAGTAGGCGGGACTAGCGCCTACTCCTACAATGAGCAGTTCTTC. This translates into CASSLVGGTSAYSYNEQFF.

The chain recombines TRBV5-1 with TRBJ2-2, with D tentatively TRBD1 or TRBD2 (5 bases each). The V end was cut by 3 bases, the J end by 4 bases, with 13 bases between. Germline CDR1 reads SGHRS; CDR2 reads YFSETQ. The CDR3 is 15 residues long. In DNA, the CDR3 is TGCGCCAGCAGCTCCCCCGGGACCTCCACCGGGGAGCTGTTTTTT. This encodes CASSSPGTSTGELFF. The full variable domain, with the rest looked up from reference TRBV5-1 and TRBJ2-2, is KAGVTQTPRYLIKTRGQQVTLSCSPISGHRSVSWYQQTPGQGLQFLFEYFSETQRNKGNFPGRFSGRQFSNSRSEMNVSTLELGDSALYLCASSSPGTSTGELFFGEGSRLTVL.

The chain links TRBV23-1 to TRBJ1-4; D uncertain. TRBV23-1 is sorted into the ORF group, with uncertain function. This CDR3 is built from 14 residues. V was pared by 4 bases and J by 7 bases, with 13 bases between. The CDR3 spells CASSPRTGSEKLFF. For the CDR3, the DNA is TGCGCCAGCAGTCCCCGGACTGGGTCTGAAAAACTGTTTTTT.

This sequence joins TRBV19 and TRBJ2-5; 7 positions agree with TRBD1. This CDR3 spans 14 amino acids. V lost 7 bases, J lost 6 bases, and 11 bases stayed unmatched. Germline-derived CDR1 and CDR2 are LNHDA and SQIVND (reference sequence). Here the CDR3 DNA reads TGTGCCAGTAACCAAGGGACAGACGAGAAGACCCAGTACTTC. This gives the protein CASNQGTDEKTQYF.

The chain carries TRBV9 and TRBJ2-1, with TRBD1 matching 9 bases. The CDR3 contains 15 residues. V was pared by 5 bases and J by 3 bases, with 6 bases of the junction left unmatched. CDR1 is SGDLS and CDR2 is YYNGEE in the germline V gene. As DNA, the CDR3 is TGTGCCAGCAGGGACCGGGACAGGGACTACAATGAGCAGTTCTTC. Protein product: CASRDRDRDYNEQFF. Full variable domain (missing parts from reference TRBV9 and TRBJ2-1): DSGVTQTPKHLITATGQRVTLRCSPRSGDLSVYWYQQSLDQGLQFLIQYYNGEERAKGNILERFSAQQFPDLHSELNLSSLELGDSALYFCASRDRDRDYNEQFFGPGTRLTVL.

The table lists this clone with a count of one. This sequence joins TRBV11-3 and TRBJ1-6; no clear D. Trimming removed 5 bases at V and 10 bases at J, with 18 bases between. The CDR3 sequence is 15 residues long. Germline CDR1 is SGHNT and CDR2 is YENEEA. The CDR3 here is CASSPREGEVSPLHF. In DNA form, the CDR3 reads TGTGCCAGCAGCCCTCGAGAGGGAGAGGTCTCACCCCTCCACTTT.

This clone was observed a single time. V is TRBV3-1 (or the pseudogene TRBV3-2) and J is TRBJ2-1; D gene unclear. Germline loops: CDR1 LGHDT, CDR2 YNNKEL (reference sequence). This CDR3 region has 15 residues. V was trimmed by 4 bases and J by 3 bases, leaving 13 bases between them. CDR3 protein: CASSRDGSDYNEQFF. CDR3 nucleotides: TGTGCCAGCAGCCGAGACGGGTCTGACTACAATGAGCAGTTCTTC.

The chain uses TRBV30 and TRBJ2-1; D may be TRBD1 (5 bases). V was pared by 2 bases and J by 6 bases, with 5 bases between. Looked up from germline, CDR1 is GTSNPN and CDR2 is SVGIG (reference sequence). This CDR3 comprises 11 residues. The CDR3 sequence: CAWSRGNEQFF. The CDR3 DNA reads as TGTGCCTGGAGTAGGGGCAATGAGCAGTTCTTC. Based on the CDR3 plus reference TRBV30 and TRBJ2-1, the full variable domain is SQTIHQWPATLVQPVGSPLSLECTVEGTSNPNLYWYRQAAGRGLQLLFYSVGIGQISSEVPQNLSASRPQDRQFILSSKKLLLSDSGFYLCAWSRGNEQFFGPGTRLTVL.

The V gene is TRBV7-3, the J gene TRBJ1-2; TRBD1 is a possible D gene (5 bases). The ends were cut back, 5 bases at V and 2 bases at J, with 15 bases in the middle. This CDR3 region has 15 residues. Germline lookup yields CDR1 SGHTA and CDR2 FQGTGA. CDR3 DNA sequence: TGTGCCAGCAGCCTCCCCGGGACGGAGAACTATGGCTACACCTTC. It specifies CASSLPGTENYGYTF.